Following are 15 T cell receptor beta chains from one sample sequenced in a study of Graves' ophthalmopathy and Graves' hyperthyroidism. CDR3 regions of TCR beta were amplified from RNA transcripts. Investigators did first-round RT-PCR with HTBI primers, then second-round multiplex PCR. TCRdb reanalysed the multiplex PCR reads using MiXCR and keeps one entry per CDR3 protein. The table records fewer than 650,000 distinct CDR3 sequences, 20% to 25% of them present only once. Sequenced material: peripheral blood. The receptors originated from a woman younger than 30 with stable Graves' hyperthyroidism. Some clones in this sample may be carry-over from other donors' samples.

This clonotype was counted a few times. This clone may be a read error of a much larger clone one base away. The V call is TRBV20-1, the J call TRBJ2-4; a possible D gene is TRBD2 (5 bases). CDR1 is DFQATT and CDR2 is SNEGSKA in the germline V gene (reference sequence). This CDR3 comprises 17 residues. With 1 base removed from V and 3 bases from J, the gap between germline ends came to 19 bases. CDR3 DNA: TGCAGTGCTAGAGCCCCCGGGGTAGGGCCCGGCAAAAACATTCAGTACTTC. Amino acid sequence: CSARAPGVGPGKNIQYF.

This clonotype was observed many times. A read error is possible here, since a much larger clone lies one base away. The chain employs TRBV6-5 and TRBJ2-5; D unclear. The CDR3 extends over 13 amino acids. Germline V gene data show CDR1 as MNHEY and CDR2 as SVGAGI. The CDR3 DNA reads TGTGCCAGCAGTTACAGAACTCAAGAGACCCGGTACTTC. Encoded protein: CASSYRTQETRYF.

There are many counts of this clonotype. The genes are TRBV15 and TRBJ2-2, with 10 bases that match TRBD2. CDR1 is LNHNV, CDR2 YYDKDF, per germline (reference sequence). The CDR3 runs 15 residues. Losses at the gene ends were 2 bases for V and 7 bases for J; bases not matched to a gene: 4. CDR3 nucleotide sequence: TGTGCCACCAGCAGACTAGCGGGAGAGGGCGGGGAGCTGTTTTTT. It specifies CATSRLAGEGGELFF.

As to this clonotype: At one end the junction does not follow the germline gene, possibly because of a read error. V usage is TRBV20-1 and J usage is TRBJ2-4; TRBD1 matches at 8 bases. The CDR3 sequence is 13 residues long. CDR1 DFQATT and CDR2 SNEGSKA come from the germline V gene (reference sequence). The CDR3 here is CSASQGVPNSQYF. For the CDR3, the DNA is TGCAGTGCATCACAGGGGGTTCCAAACAGTCAGTACTTC.

This clonotype has a count of ten or more. The chain couples TRBV12-3 or TRBV12-4 to TRBJ2-7; the D gene could be TRBD1 or TRBD2 (5 bases each). The CDR3 is 15 amino acids. With 3 bases removed from V and 0 bases from J, the gap between germline ends came to 12 bases. The chain's CDR3 is CASSFGRESSYEQYF. CDR3 DNA sequence: TGTGCCAGCAGTTTCGGCAGGGAGAGCTCCTACGAGCAGTACTTC.

This clonotype came up many times. The V gene is TRBV6-5, the J gene TRBJ1-2; D remains unclear. V was trimmed by 2 bases and J by 11 bases, leaving 12 bases between them. Germline V gives CDR1 MNHEY, CDR2 SVGAGI. CDR3 length: 12 residues. The CDR3 bases are TGTGCCAGCAGTTACGAGGGTGTGGGGTACACCTTC. Amino acids: CASSYEGVGYTF.

This clonotype was observed at least ten times. The genes are TRBV10-3 and TRBJ1-1; possible D gene TRBD1, 6 bases. This CDR3 has 13 amino acids. Germline CDR1 and CDR2: ENHRY and SYGVKD. Between the trimmed V and J ends, which lost 10 bases and 8 bases, there was a span of 20 bases. The CDR3 here is CATTGSGSSEAFF. The CDR3 DNA is TGTGCCACAACAGGGTCTGGTTCATCCGAAGCTTTCTTT.

This clonotype was observed at least ten times. CDR3 DNA: TGTGCCAGCAGTGGACGTGAGGGAGGCGGGAACACTGAAGCTTTCTTT. It specifies CASSGREGGGNTEAFF. The rearrangement uses TRBV6-1 and TRBJ1-1; no firm D call. Trimming stripped 4 bases from V and 1 base from J, with 16 bases between. CDR3 length equals 16 residues. The V gene's germline CDR1 is MNHNS and CDR2 SASEGT.

The chain carries TRBV9 and TRBJ2-7; no reliable D call. Trimming removed 4 bases from V and 4 bases from J, with 21 bases in between. The CDR3 is 16 residues long. The V gene's germline CDR1 is SGDLS and CDR2 YYNGEE. CDR3 protein: CASSSSPSLELYEQYF. CDR3 sequence (DNA): TGTGCCAGCAGCTCAAGTCCGAGCCTAGAATTGTACGAGCAGTACTTC.

This clonotype has ten or more counts. The CDR3 is CSVTTSGRRTQYF. CDR3 coding DNA: TGCAGCGTTACGACTAGCGGGAGAAGGACCCAGTACTTC. The chain has TRBV29-1 and TRBJ2-5; 12 nucleotides align to TRBD2. The ends lost 5 bases at V and 7 bases at J; junction bases unmatched: 5. CDR1 and CDR2 (germline): SQVTM, ANQGSEA. This CDR3 spans 13 amino acids.

V gene TRBV6-2 or TRBV6-3 combines with J gene TRBJ2-7; D may be TRBD2 (5 bases). This CDR3 spans 13 amino acids. The V and J ends lost 7 bases and 3 bases respectively, with 13 bases between them. Germline V lookup: CDR1 MNHEY, CDR2 SVGEGT. The CDR3 DNA follows: TGTGCCAGCACGGCTAGCTATAACTACGAGCAGTACTTC. Its translation: CASTASYNYEQYF.

This clonotype was seen a handful of times. A much larger clone lies a single base off, so this may be a read error. V gene TRBV2 combines with J gene TRBJ1-1, with 7 bases fitting TRBD1. The germline V gene encodes CDR1 SNHLY and CDR2 FYNNEI. This CDR3 spans 16 amino acids. Trimming at V came to 7 bases and at J to 4 bases, leaving 15 bases not matched to a gene. The CDR3 protein is CASITQGGLWGTEAFF. CDR3 DNA: TGTGCCAGCATTACCCAGGGGGGACTGTGGGGCACTGAAGCTTTCTTT.

This clonotype was detected ten times or more. The chain combines TRBV12-3 or TRBV12-4 with TRBJ2-7; D perhaps matches TRBD1 (5 bases). The CDR3 is 14 amino acids. The V and J ends lost 7 bases and 2 bases respectively, with 15 bases between them. CDR3 residues: CASTRQDSPYEQYF. CDR3 bases: TGTGCCAGCACCCGTCAAGACAGTCCCTACGAGCAGTACTTC.

This clonotype was observed many times. V usage is TRBV27 and J usage is TRBJ1-5; D uncertain. There are 15 residues in the CDR3. Germline V CDR1 and CDR2: MNHEY, SMNVEV (reference sequence). Trimming stripped 5 bases from V and 0 bases from J, with 11 bases between. CDR3 protein: CASSPAGNSNQPQHF. The CDR3 DNA follows: TGTGCCAGCAGTCCGGCGGGGAATAGCAATCAGCCCCAGCATTTT.

In its sample, this clonotype was seen many times. The chain links TRBV29-1 to TRBJ2-7, with D uncertain. Per the germline V gene, CDR1 is SQVTM and CDR2 is ANQGSEA. The CDR3 is 14 residues long. Trimming pared 6 bases from V and 1 base from J, leaving 16 bases between. The CDR3 spells CSVFSPKTSYEQYF. The CDR3 DNA sequence: TGCAGCGTCTTTAGCCCAAAGACGTCCTACGAGCAGTACTTC.